These T cell receptor beta chains were read from a single sample in a study of blood T cell repertoires in COVID-19. Measured with immunoSEQ multiplex PCR; TCRdb has only the in-frame clones, and not every one. The repertoire holds about 68,000 clones, over 75% seen once, with roughly 2.8% in the top ten. Source material: peripheral blood. The receptors were gathered from a man aged 45-60 years with acute or convalescent COVID-19. The CDR3 runs from the conserved cysteine through the conserved F or W. The D gene is left open where the match is weak. Clone sizes are given selectively: once, few, many, or a class where the clone is expanded.

j_gene,v_gene,abundance,len,d_gene,CDR3nt,CDR3aa
TRBJ1-2,TRBV7-9,.,14,.,TGTGCCAGCACCACGCGGCCTGTTAGCTATGGCTACACCTTC,CASTTRPVSYGYTF
TRBJ2-5,TRBV5-1,.,15,TRBD2,TGCGCCAGCAGCTCGGGTGGCGGGAGAGAAGAGACCCAGTACTTC,CASSSGGGREETQYF
TRBJ1-2,TRBV20-1,.,11,.,TGCAGTGCGGGGGCAGGGCAAGGCTACACCTTC,CSAGAGQGYTF
TRBJ2-1,TRBV15,once,12,TRBD1,TGTGCCACCAGCTCGACAGGGAATGAGCAGTTCTTC,CATSSTGNEQFF
TRBJ2-3,TRBV7-3,.,14,.,TGTGCCAGCAGCGCGAGGACAGTAACAGATACGCAGTATTTT,CASSARTVTDTQYF
TRBJ2-1,TRBV4-3,.,15,TRBD2,TGCGCCAGCAGCTATACTAGCGGGATCAACAATGAGCAGTTCTTC,CASSYTSGINNEQFF
TRBJ1-3,TRBV18,.,14,.,TGTGCCAGCTCACCCACGGTAGCTGGAAACACCATATATTTT,CASSPTVAGNTIYF
TRBJ2-2,TRBV6-5,.,15,.,TGTGCCAGCAAGGGAGCGGAGGGGAACACCGGGGAGCTGTTTTTT,CASKGAEGNTGELFF
TRBJ1-5,TRBV5-1,once,14,.,TGCGCCAGCAGCTTGGGACAGGACAATCAGCCCCAGCATTTT,CASSLGQDNQPQHF
TRBJ2-2,TRBV5-5,.,19,TRBD1,TGTGCCAGCAGCTGGGATGTGGTCGGCAGGGGGCGAGGCACCGGGGAGCTGTTTTTT,CASSWDVVGRGRGTGELFF
TRBJ1-4,TRBV7-9,.,15,.,TGTGCCAGCAGCTTAAATCAGGGGCATTATGAAAAACTGTTTTTT,CASSLNQGHYEKLFF
TRBJ1-2,TRBV30,.,14,TRBD1,TGTGCCTGGAGTGGGGGACAGGGTCCCTATGGCTACACCTTC,CAWSGGQGPYGYTF
TRBJ1-5,TRBV15,.,14,.,TGTGCCACCAGCAGAGATGTGGGGGGTCAGCCCCAGCATTTT,CATSRDVGGQPQHF
TRBJ2-1,TRBV19,.,16,TRBD2,TGTGCCAGTAGTATGTATAGCGGGAGCCCCTACAATGAGCAGTTCTTC,CASSMYSGSPYNEQFF
TRBJ2-1,TRBV4-3,.,14,.,TGCGCCAGCAGCCAAGATCCGTCCAGCAATGAGCAGTTCTTC,CASSQDPSSNEQFF
TRBJ1-3,TRBV4-3,once,15,TRBD1,TGCGCCAGCAGCCAAGATGGGACAGCTGGAAACACCATATATTTT,CASSQDGTAGNTIYF
TRBJ2-6,TRBV27,.,17,TRBD1,TGTGCCAGCAGTTTGTTTGACAGGGGTACCGGGGCCAACGTCCTGACTTTC,CASSLFDRGTGANVLTF
TRBJ1-2,TRBV7-2,.,17,.,TGTGCCAGCAGCTTAGGTCCCGATCCTGCAATGAGGAGTGGCTACACCTTC,CASSLGPDPAMRSGYTF
TRBJ1-4,TRBV7-2,.,17,.,TGTGCCAGCAGCGTTATTGGGGGGGTCGGAACTAATGAAAAACTGTTTTTT,CASSVIGGVGTNEKLFF
TRBJ2-7,TRBV27,.,18,.,TGTGCCAGCAGTTTATCCGGCCGGTCCGGGACTGTCTCCTACGAGCAGTACTTC,CASSLSGRSGTVSYEQYF
TRBJ2-6,TRBV2,.,16,.,TGTGCCAGCAGAGATTTCTGGGGGCTCGGGGCCAACGTCCTGACTTTC,CASRDFWGLGANVLTF
TRBJ1-2,TRBV29-1,once,13,TRBD1,TGCAGCGTTCGAAACAGGGGAACCTATGGCTACACCTTC,CSVRNRGTYGYTF
TRBJ1-4,TRBV7-9,.,15,TRBD1,TGTGCCAGCAGCTCCAAGGACAGGGGTGGGGAAAAACTGTTTTTT,CASSSKDRGGEKLFF
TRBJ2-2,TRBV29-1,.,14,.,TGCAGCGTAGGAAGTTGGAGCCCAACCGGGGAGCTGTTTTTT,CSVGSWSPTGELFF
TRBJ2-2,TRBV2,once,15,.,TGTGCCAGCAGTGACAGGGTCTCGGACACCGGGGAGCTGTTTTTT,CASSDRVSDTGELFF
TRBJ1-4,TRBV18,.,16,TRBD1,TGTGCCAGCTCACCGGGACAGGGTGCAACTAATGAAAAACTGTTTTTT,CASSPGQGATNEKLFF
TRBJ1-5,TRBV7-9,.,15,.,TGTGCCAGCAGCTCAACAGGGAATAGCAATCAGCCCCAGCATTTT,CASSSTGNSNQPQHF
TRBJ2-2,TRBV6-5,.,13,.,TGTGCCAGCATCGCGGTAAACACCGGGGAGCTGTTTTTT,CASIAVNTGELFF
TRBJ1-1,TRBV5-1,.,15,.,TGCGCCAGCAGCTTTAAAGACAGCGTGGGCACTGAAGCTTTCTTT,CASSFKDSVGTEAFF
TRBJ2-3,TRBV24-1,few,16,TRBD2,TGTGCCACCAGTGACCCCGTCGGGGGGAGCACAGATACGCAGTATTTT,CATSDPVGGSTDTQYF
TRBJ2-1,TRBV28,.,15,.,TGTGCCAGCAGGACAGCTGGGGCTCCAGACAATGAGCAGTTCTTC,CASRTAGAPDNEQFF
TRBJ2-1,TRBV24-1,once,16,.,TGTGCCACCAGTGATCCTGACAGAAGCTCCTACAATGAGCAGTTCTTC,CATSDPDRSSYNEQFF
TRBJ2-5,TRBV18,.,14,TRBD1,TGTGCCAGCTCACCAGGGACAGGGGAAGAGACCCAGTACTTC,CASSPGTGEETQYF
TRBJ1-6,TRBV4-3,once,18,TRBD1,TGCGCCAGCAGCCAAGCCAATTTACAGGGGGCTCTTAATTCACCCCTCCACTTT,CASSQANLQGALNSPLHF
TRBJ2-2,TRBV27,few,15,.,TGTGCCAGCAGTTTATCGTTCAGGCTCACCGGGGAGCTGTTTTTT,CASSLSFRLTGELFF
TRBJ2-5,TRBV27,.,15,.,TGTGCCAGCAGTTTGGGTACGGGTCCGGCGGAGACCCAGTACTTC,CASSLGTGPAETQYF
TRBJ1-1,TRBV18,few,13,.,TGTGCCAGCTCACCATCAGAGAACACTGAAGCTTTCTTT,CASSPSENTEAFF
TRBJ2-3,TRBV24-1,.,15,TRBD2,TGTGCCACCAGTGATCCAGCGGGAGTAGCCGATACGCAGTATTTT,CATSDPAGVADTQYF
TRBJ2-2,TRBV27,.,18,TRBD2,TGTGCCAGCAGTCCAGAACTAGCGGGAGATCCGAACACCGGGGAGCTGTTTTTT,CASSPELAGDPNTGELFF
TRBJ1-1,TRBV7-2,.,14,TRBD1,TGTGCCAGCAGCCCTCCTGGGGGACAGGAAGAAGCTTTCTTT,CASSPPGGQEEAFF
TRBJ1-5,TRBV7-2,.,15,.,TGTGCCAGCAGCTTAGAGCCGAGGAGCAATCAGCCCCAGCATTTT,CASSLEPRSNQPQHF
TRBJ2-5,TRBV5-4,.,14,TRBD1,TGTGCCAGCAGCTCGGGACAGGTCCAAGAGACCCAGTACTTC,CASSSGQVQETQYF
TRBJ2-4,TRBV13,.,19,TRBD1,TGTGCCAGCAGCGTAGGGTGGTTTCAGGGGGAGTACCAAAAAAACATTCAGTACTTC,CASSVGWFQGEYQKNIQYF
TRBJ1-1,TRBV2,.,13,TRBD1,TGTGCCAGCAGGACAGGGGGGAACACTGAAGCTTTCTTT,CASRTGGNTEAFF